Sequencing of this T cell receptor beta chain was carried out in a study of cytomegalovirus exposure and HLA in healthy donors. Amplification used 60 Vbeta primers and 13 Jbeta primers. This table comes from immunoSEQ multiplex PCR, and its TCRdb copy is limited to in-frame clones, with some not included. The sample contains some 200,000 clones, 84% of which appear only once. In regard to this clone: The antigen remains unidentified.

Study-wide results and limits: Specificity of a few CMV-associated chains for CMV antigens was verified in vitro. Over 15,000 TCR beta sequences were associated with HLA alleles at 0.05 false discovery rate in a later analysis. Researchers counted about 150 TCR beta chains as cytomegalovirus-associated.

The sample was PBMCs. This clonotype was sampled from a woman in her 50s in good health and CMV-seropositive.

The CDR3 coding sequence is TGCGCCAGCAGCGTGGGACAGGTAAGCTCCTACGAGCAGTACTTC. Translated: CASSVGQVSSYEQYF. The J gene is TRBJ2-5, the V gene TRBV5-1; the match to TRBD1 covers 8 bases. The end of the DNA is better explained by TRBJ2-7, so the J call may be wrong. The CDR3 is made up of 15 amino acids. Looked up from germline, CDR1 is SGHRS and CDR2 is YFSETQ.